There are many counts of the clone carrying this TCR beta chain. What it binds is not known. MiXCR, run by TCRdb on the 5' RACE reads, gives a single entry per CDR3 protein. The sample carries approximately 35,000 distinct CDR3 sequences, more than 20% recorded once. This sample is part of a study of T-cell memory formation after mild COVID-19. Findings and caveats of the study: CD8+ contracting clones occupied EMRA, while CD4+ ones occupied mainly CM and EM. Pre-infection memory harbored some responding clones, suggesting cross-reactive memory joined.

This CDR3 contains 14 residues. With 2 bases removed from V and 5 bases from J, the gap between germline ends came to 7 bases. This clonotype was sampled from an adult who had mild COVID-19 (a few samples of this study predate the infection). Cell type and time point are not known. V gene TRBV12-3 or TRBV12-4 combines with J gene TRBJ1-6; D is unresolved. The sequenced sample was PBMCs or a T cell subset sorted from them (not recorded which). The CDR3: CASSLRTDNSPLHF. In DNA, the CDR3 is TGTGCCAGCAGTTTAAGGACGGATAATTCACCCCTCCACTTT.